This passage covers 5 T cell receptor beta chains from one sample sequenced in a study of cytomegalovirus exposure and HLA in healthy donors. The primer mix had 60 Vbeta and 13 Jbeta primers. Profiling relied on immunoSEQ multiplex PCR, and the TCRdb table lists in-frame clones only, not all of them. Across about 130,000 clones, the top ten clones capture less than 2% of the sample. Sequenced input: PBMCs. Receptors originate from a man younger than 35 in good health and CMV-seronegative.

The rearrangement uses TRBV2 and TRBJ2-5; 12 bases are shared with TRBD2. The DNA end favors TRBJ2-7, so the J call may be wrong. The CDR3 runs to 15 residues. Germline CDR1 reads SNHLY; CDR2 reads FYNNEI. The CDR3 protein is CASSKWTSGNYEQYF. DNA for the CDR3: TGTGCCAGCAGTAAATGGACTAGCGGGAACTACGAGCAGTACTTC.

The chain combines TRBV5-1 with TRBJ2-5; 8 bases align to TRBD1. V shed 5 bases and J 3 bases; nucleotides not matched to a gene: 0. Germline CDR1 reads SGHRS; CDR2 reads YFSETQ. The CDR3 runs 12 residues. The CDR3, as DNA: TGCGCCAGCAGGGACAGGGAAGAGACCCAGTACTTC. Amino acids: CASRDREETQYF.

V gene TRBV28 combines with J gene TRBJ1-2; TRBD1 matches 11 bases. The germline gives CDR1 MDHEN, CDR2 SYDVKM. V trimming: 5 bases; J trimming: 6 bases; junction bases outside the gene matches: 8. The CDR3 runs 15 residues. The CDR3 loop is CASSNLGTGGHGYTF. The CDR3 DNA sequence: TGTGCCAGCAGTAACCTGGGGACAGGGGGTCATGGCTACACCTTC.

The chain has TRBV5-6 and TRBJ2-3; D not resolved. Looked up from germline, CDR1 is SGHDT and CDR2 is YYEEEE. The CDR3 contains 16 residues. Trimming removed 5 bases from V and 1 base from J, with 17 bases in between. Written as DNA, the CDR3 is TGTGCCAGCAGTCTCCAGGTGGGCTTACGCACAGATACGCAGTATTTT. This sequence encodes CASSLQVGLRTDTQYF.

The chain couples TRBV18 to TRBJ1-5; 11 nucleotides line up with TRBD1. This CDR3 contains 17 residues. V dropped 2 bases and J dropped 3; count of bases not matched to a gene: 6. Germline CDR1 KGHSH, CDR2 LQKENI. The CDR3 spells CASSPAGTGGINQPQHF. The CDR3 region has the DNA TGTGCCAGCTCACCAGCCGGGACAGGGGGGATCAATCAGCCCCAGCATTTT. The full variable domain, rest sourced from reference TRBV18 and TRBJ1-5, is NAGVMQNPRHLVRRRGQEARLRCSPMKGHSHVYWYRQLPEEGLKFMVYLQKENIIDESGMPKERFSAEFPKEGPSILRIQQVVRGDSAAYFCASSPAGTGGINQPQHFGDGTRLSIL.